This section outlines one T cell receptor (beta chain) sequence together with its context. Self-reported history from a screening survey and questionnaire set each donor's cohort. The sample is drawn from a study of blood T cell repertoires in COVID-19. At the level of the study: Acute and convalescent COVID-19 samples came from the United States, Italy and Spain. Sample material is recorded as cDNA or gDNA derived from T cells, B-cell-depleted T cells, or PBMCs.

The CDR3 extends over 15 amino acids. Losses at the gene ends were 7 bases for V and 4 bases for J; bases not matched to a gene: 9. Germline V gene lookup returns CDR1 WSHSY and CDR2 SAAADI. As originally analysed: For nucleated cells, counts were estimated from reference gene primer amplification. Assay used: immunoSEQ multiplex PCR; TCRdb lists only in-frame clones, some missing. The DNA gave D and trimming, while V, J and clone size come from that table. There are around 300,000 clones in the sample; less than 90% occur only once, and about 3% lies in the top ten. The gene calls are TRBV10-2 and TRBJ2-1, with 8 bases identical to TRBD2. The clonotype comes from a woman between 45 and 60 years old who had recovered from COVID-19. Sequencing used PBMCs or T cells enriched from blood (not recorded which). In DNA, the CDR3 is TGCGCCAGCAACCCACTAGCGGAGGGTTACAATGAGCAGTTCTTC. It specifies CASNPLAEGYNEQFF.